This TCR beta chain was documented in a study of T cell repertoires in cytomegalovirus infection. Study-wide background: The authors used CMV epitopes that were HLA-C-restricted (recently identified) and HLA-B-restricted (well studied). CMV infection together with matching HLA type was indicated by public TCR beta signatures. Study results and caveats: Clonotype analysis showed dominance of the ex vivo response by HLA-C-restricted CMV-specific TCR beta clonotypes. Public TCR beta family frequency separated CMV-and-HLA carriers, including in an independent cohort.

In the case of this clonotype: Antigen unknown.

This CDR3 region has 19 residues. V trimming: 2 bases; J trimming: 7 bases; junction bases outside the gene matches: 14. The germline gives CDR1 SGHTA, CDR2 FQGNSA. MiXCR, run by TCRdb on the reads, gives a single entry per CDR3 protein. The table includes around 300,000 distinct CDR3 sequences, about 25% detected once. V is TRBV7-2 and J is TRBJ2-1; TRBD2 matches at 13 bases. This TCR was sampled from a human donor in good health (CMV status not recorded). Some clones in this sample may be carry-over from other donors' samples. The sequences come from cultured PBMCs, collected from culture after CMV antigen stimulation. The CDR3 nucleotides are TGTGCCAGCAGCTTACGAGACCCGGGACTAGCGGGATGGGGGAATGAGCAGTTCTTC. Translating it yields CASSLRDPGLAGWGNEQFF. The variable domain in full, completed from reference TRBV7-2 and TRBJ2-1, reads GAGVSQSPSNKVTEKGKDVELRCDPISGHTALYWYRQSLGQGLEFLIYFQGNSAPDKSGLPSDRFSAERTGGSVSTLTIQRTQQEDSAVYLCASSLRDPGLAGWGNEQFFGPGTRLTVL.